The 12 T cell receptor beta chains below all came from one sample that was sequenced in a study of spatial heterogeneity in lung cancer. Study-wide findings and caveats: Tumors with more nonsynonymous mutations had more expanded intratumoral alpha and beta TCRs.

These receptors lack a known antigen. Time point given: sample taken at primary tumor resection. TCRdb re-derived calls from the 5' RACE reads in MiXCR, one entry per CDR3 protein. The profile shows about 5,600 distinct CDR3 sequences, around 7.7% of them singletons. Sequencing was performed on lung tumor tissue, taken at surgery. Receptor source: a female donor with early-stage non-small cell lung cancer.

This clonotype qualifies as medium-sized. The chain is built from TRBV7-3 and TRBJ2-2; D perhaps matches TRBD1 (5 bases). The CDR3 is 14 amino acids. The V gene's germline CDR1 is SGHTA and CDR2 FQGTGA. V was trimmed by 5 bases and J by 1 base, leaving 8 bases between them. CDR3 in DNA: TGTGCCAGCAGCCCTGGACAGAACACCGGGGAGCTGTTTTTT. Its translation is CASSPGQNTGELFF.

This clonotype was recorded at least ten times. The gene calls are TRBV20-1 and TRBJ2-5; 7 nucleotides line up with TRBD1. Germline CDR1 DFQATT, CDR2 SNEGSKA (reference sequence). V was clipped by 5 bases and J by 4 bases; unmatched bases: 7. This CDR3 has 13 amino acids. The CDR3 nucleotides are TGCAGTGCTTCACGGACAGGAAGAGAGACCCAGTACTTC. Its translation: CSASRTGRETQYF.

Judged by abundance, this clonotype is large (0.1 to 1%). The chain employs TRBV29-1 and TRBJ1-2; the match to TRBD1 covers 9 bases. V was clipped by 4 bases and J by 5 bases; unmatched bases: 2. CDR3 length: 12 amino acids. Germline V gives CDR1 SQVTM, CDR2 ANQGSEA. CDR3 amino acids: CSVVTGGYGYTF. The CDR3 nucleotides are TGCAGCGTTGTGACAGGGGGGTATGGCTACACCTTC.

Concerning this clonotype: A much larger clone is a single base away; this may be a read error. This chain joins TRBV4-2 and TRBJ2-2, with D unclear. CDR3 length equals 14 residues. In germline, CDR1 is LGHNA, CDR2 YNFKEQ. CDR3 in DNA: TGTGTCAGCAGCCAAGACCCGAACACCGGGGAGCTGTTTTTT. Its translation: CVSSQDPNTGELFF.

This chain uses TRBV28 with TRBJ2-3; TRBD1 aligns across 9 bases. The J segment lost 4 bases and the V segment lost 4 bases, leaving 6 bases of the junction unmatched. Germline CDR1 reads MDHEN; CDR2 reads SYDVKM. This CDR3 region has 15 residues. CDR3 DNA: TGTGCCAGCAGTTCAACCGGGACAGGGCCAGATACGCAGTATTTT. It codes for CASSSTGTGPDTQYF.

This clonotype was observed at least ten times. The rearrangement links TRBV9 to TRBJ2-3, with D tentatively TRBD1 or TRBD2 (5 bases each). Deletions cut 4 bases from V and 0 bases from J, with 12 bases between. The length of the CDR3 is 15 residues. Looked up from germline, CDR1 is SGDLS and CDR2 is YYNGEE. The CDR3 nucleotides are TGTGCCAGCAGCACGAGGGGAGTTAGCACAGATACGCAGTATTTT. It codes for CASSTRGVSTDTQYF. The variable domain in full, with the rest retrieved from reference TRBV9 and TRBJ2-3, is DSGVTQTPKHLITATGQRVTLRCSPRSGDLSVYWYQQSLDQGLQFLIQYYNGEERAKGNILERFSAQQFPDLHSELNLSSLELGDSALYFCASSTRGVSTDTQYFGPGTRLTVL.

The sample holds many counts of this clonotype. V is TRBV28 and J is TRBJ1-1; D remains unclear. Between the trimmed V and J ends, which lost 8 bases and 12 bases, there was a span of 7 bases. The CDR3 loop spans 8 amino acids. Per the germline V gene, CDR1 is MDHEN and CDR2 is SYDVKM. CDR3 nucleotides: TGTGCCAGCGGAAGGACTTTCTTT. It codes for CASGRTFF.

This clonotype is labeled medium-sized. This chain joins TRBV20-1 and TRBJ1-2, with D perhaps matching TRBD1 (5 bases). V gave up 1 base and J gave up 8 bases, with 14 bases separating them. The CDR3 consists of 13 residues. Germline-derived CDR1 and CDR2 are DFQATT and SNEGSKA (reference sequence). CDR3 in DNA: TGCAGTGCTAGAGCGTCGGACATGGTGGGCTACACCTTC. Translating it yields CSARASDMVGYTF.

Within the sample, this clonotype is medium-sized (0.01 to 0.1%). The rearrangement joins TRBV4-1 to TRBJ2-2, with D possibly TRBD2 on 5 matching bases. V was shortened by 0 bases and J by 4 bases, with 12 bases between the two germline ends. This CDR3 region has 16 residues. Germline V gene data show CDR1 as MGHRA and CDR2 as YSYEKL. CDR3: CASSQDMLAGTGELFF. CDR3 nucleotides: TGCGCCAGCAGCCAAGACATGCTAGCAGGCACCGGGGAGCTGTTTTTT.

This chain connects TRBV27 to TRBJ1-1; D perhaps matches TRBD1 (6 bases). Trimming took off 4 bases at V and 4 bases at J, with 13 bases between the two ends. Germline CDR1 MNHEY, CDR2 SMNVEV (reference sequence). This CDR3 has 14 residues. CDR3 DNA: TGTGCCAGCAGTTCCCCCAGCAGGGGCACTGAAGCTTTCTTT. Protein product: CASSSPSRGTEAFF.

This clonotype occurred many times. The chain links TRBV5-6 to TRBJ2-6; 7 positions match TRBD1. CDR1 SGHDT and CDR2 YYEEEE come from the germline V gene. The CDR3 is made up of 15 amino acids. The J segment lost 4 bases and the V segment lost 5 bases, leaving 6 bases of the junction unmatched. Here the CDR3 reads CASRTGLRGANVLTF. CDR3 coding DNA: TGTGCCAGCAGGACAGGGTTAAGGGGGGCCAACGTCCTGACTTTC.

This clonotype was recorded a few times. The chain combines TRBV9 with TRBJ2-3; 16 bases fit TRBD2. CDR1 and CDR2 (germline): SGDLS, YYNGEE. This CDR3 is 20 amino acids long. V was clipped by 3 bases and J by 2 bases; unmatched bases: 12. CDR3 loop: CASSALPGLAGGRYTDTQYF. DNA for the CDR3: TGTGCCAGCAGCGCCCTGCCGGGACTAGCGGGGGGGCGGTACACAGATACGCAGTATTTT.